Following are 2 T cell receptor beta chains from one sample sequenced in a study of control samples from healthy donors and cancer patients. Measured with immunoSEQ multiplex PCR; TCRdb has only the in-frame clones, and not every one. The sample lists over 110,000 clones, 70% to 90% seen once, with 8% to 9.5% in the top ten. The sample was blood. The receptors were gathered from a woman in her 30s in good health.

The V call is TRBV25-1, the J call TRBJ1-5, with unresolved D. The CDR3 runs to 12 residues. V lost 8 bases, J lost 7 bases, and 12 bases lay in between. Germline values: CDR1 MGHDK, CDR2 SYGVNS. DNA of the CDR3: TGTGCCAGCTCCTCGGATGCACAGCCCCAGCATTTT. Translation: CASSSDAQPQHF.

V gene TRBV12-3 or TRBV12-4 combines with J gene TRBJ2-7, with a weak D call TRBD1 (6 bases). The CDR3 is 13 residues long. The ends were cut back, 4 bases at V and 1 base at J, with 8 bases in the middle. Here the CDR3 reads CASSYGQSYEQYF. The CDR3 DNA reads as TGTGCCAGCAGTTACGGACAGTCCTACGAGCAGTACTTC.